A selection of T cell receptor beta chains follows, all from one sample in a study of cytomegalovirus exposure and HLA in healthy donors. Measured with immunoSEQ multiplex PCR; TCRdb has only the in-frame clones, and not every one. The sample lists around 150,000 clones, around 79% seen once, with about 0.66% in the top ten. Specimen: PBMCs. Every receptor here comes from a male donor in good health and CMV-seronegative. Each CDR3 is given with its conserved first and last residue. Each record gives: J gene, V gene, D gene, clone size, CDR3 protein, CDR3 DNA. The D gene is left open where the match is weak. A clone size is listed for some rows: how often the clone was seen (once, few, many), or a class if it is expanded.

j_call: TRBJ1-2; v_call: TRBV7-9; d_call: .; clone_size: .; cdr3_aa: CSSSYPTGSYGYTF; cdr3_nt: TGTTCCAGCAGCTACCCGACAGGCTCCTATGGCTACACCTTC
j_call: TRBJ2-1; v_call: TRBV9; d_call: .; clone_size: .; cdr3_aa: CASSAHDGMEAYNEQFF; cdr3_nt: TGTGCCAGCAGCGCCCATGACGGGATGGAGGCCTACAATGAGCAGTTCTTC
j_call: TRBJ2-5; v_call: TRBV4-3; d_call: TRBD2; clone_size: .; cdr3_aa: CASSQDPGLGSETQYF; cdr3_nt: TGCGCCAGCAGCCAAGATCCCGGACTAGGAAGCGAGACCCAGTACTTC
j_call: TRBJ2-7; v_call: TRBV5-4; d_call: TRBD2; clone_size: few; cdr3_aa: CASSFSTSGTYEQYF; cdr3_nt: TGTGCCAGCAGCTTTTCGACTAGCGGAACCTACGAGCAGTACTTC
j_call: TRBJ2-7; v_call: TRBV7-9; d_call: TRBD2; clone_size: .; cdr3_aa: CSSSPYAAGGPYEQYF; cdr3_nt: TGTTCCAGCAGCCCTTATGCGGCGGGGGGGCCCTACGAGCAGTACTTC
j_call: TRBJ2-5; v_call: TRBV5-1; d_call: TRBD1; clone_size: .; cdr3_aa: CASSLGGSGTGIQETQYF; cdr3_nt: TGCGCCAGCAGCCTTGGGGGATCCGGGACAGGGATCCAAGAGACCCAGTACTTC
j_call: TRBJ2-1; v_call: TRBV19; d_call: TRBD2; clone_size: .; cdr3_aa: CASSTSGGTREQFF; cdr3_nt: TGTGCCAGTAGCACTAGCGGGGGAACCCGAGAGCAGTTCTTC
j_call: TRBJ2-7; v_call: TRBV13; d_call: .; clone_size: .; cdr3_aa: CASSRYDGEDSYEQYF; cdr3_nt: TGTGCCAGCAGCCGATACGACGGGGAAGACTCCTACGAGCAGTACTTC
j_call: TRBJ1-1; v_call: TRBV5-1; d_call: .; clone_size: .; cdr3_aa: CASSLVSGIATEAFF; cdr3_nt: TGCGCCAGCAGCTTGGTGTCGGGGATCGCCACTGAAGCTTTCTTT
j_call: TRBJ1-3; v_call: TRBV7-2; d_call: .; clone_size: .; cdr3_aa: CASSTHPGAGGNTIYF; cdr3_nt: TGTGCCAGCAGCACCCACCCAGGGGCGGGTGGAAACACCATATATTTT
j_call: TRBJ1-2; v_call: TRBV7-3; d_call: TRBD1; clone_size: once; cdr3_aa: CASSLTQQGAGSYGYTF; cdr3_nt: TGTGCCAGCAGCTTAACCCAACAGGGGGCGGGTAGCTATGGCTACACCTTC
j_call: TRBJ2-5; v_call: TRBV4-2; d_call: TRBD2; clone_size: .; cdr3_aa: CASSQRLAGGETQYF; cdr3_nt: TGTGCCAGCAGCCAGAGACTAGCGGGAGGAGAGACCCAGTACTTC
j_call: TRBJ1-5; v_call: TRBV21-1; d_call: .; clone_size: .; cdr3_aa: CASRTTGAGFGGNQPQHF; cdr3_nt: TGTGCCAGCAGAACTACAGGGGCGGGCTTTGGGGGCAATCAGCCCCAGCATTTT
j_call: TRBJ1-5; v_call: TRBV28; d_call: .; clone_size: .; cdr3_aa: CASTAWGVGNQPQHF; cdr3_nt: TGTGCCAGCACCGCTTGGGGGGTTGGCAATCAGCCCCAGCATTTT
j_call: TRBJ1-1; v_call: TRBV5-4; d_call: TRBD1; clone_size: .; cdr3_aa: CASSPRQGARTEAFF; cdr3_nt: TGTGCCAGCAGCCCCCGACAGGGGGCTCGCACTGAAGCTTTCTTT
j_call: TRBJ1-5; v_call: TRBV7-9; d_call: TRBD1; clone_size: few; cdr3_aa: CSSSLAGGQGNQPQHF; cdr3_nt: TGTTCCAGCAGCTTAGCGGGGGGACAGGGCAATCAGCCCCAGCATTTT
j_call: TRBJ2-5; v_call: TRBV4-3; d_call: TRBD2; clone_size: .; cdr3_aa: CASSQDLLASGHGETQYF; cdr3_nt: TGCGCCAGCAGCCAAGATCTATTGGCTAGCGGACACGGGGAGACCCAGTACTTC